Following are 23 T cell receptor beta chains from one sample sequenced in a study of regulatory T cells in long-lasting Graves disease (dated by TCRdb to the early 2020s). Receptors were amplified or captured by multiplex PCR. TCRdb records Illumina HiSeq 4000 as the sequencer. CDR3 regions were amplified by Arm-PCR with iRepertoire HTBI primers to construct TCR beta libraries. Using fastp at Q25 and MiXCR, TCRdb reprocessed the public reads and kept productive beta chains. Rows with a matching CDR3 protein are joined into one entry that keeps the most common DNA and genes. Counted in this sample were 350,000 to 500,000 distinct CDR3 sequences; 12% to 15% of them appeared once. Under 20% of the sample is in the top ten clones. This sample's time point label indicates: newly diagnosed GD, antithyroid drugs for less than 3 months. For both TCR sequencing and RNA sequencing, RNA was extracted from PBMCs using TRIzol.

Separately, the same data were catalogued under a study of T cells in Graves' hyperthyroidism and ophthalmopathy.

The material was peripheral blood mononuclear cells (PBMCs), obtained at new diagnosis, from a patient treated with antithyroid drugs. These receptor sequences come from a woman between 50 and 59 years old with Graves disease. Donor details come from another sample of the same person, matched by shared clones.

This clonotype was counted ten times or more. V and J are TRBV6-2 or TRBV6-3 and TRBJ2-3; D may be TRBD1 (6 bases). V lost 5 bases and J 4 bases, leaving 19 bases between the germline ends. The germline V gene has CDR1 MNHEY and CDR2 SVGEGT. CDR3 length: 16 amino acids. The DNA for the CDR3 is TGTGCCAGCAGTGAAGTTGCGGTAAAGGGGGCAGATACGCAGTATTTT. This encodes CASSEVAVKGADTQYF.

This rearrangement joins TRBV30 to TRBJ1-3; 11 bases align to TRBD1. The CDR3 sequence is 15 residues long. Germline lookup yields CDR1 GTSNPN and CDR2 SVGIG (reference sequence). With 5 bases clipped from V and 4 bases from J, the junction kept 7 bases outside the gene matches. The CDR3 protein is CAWGLGQGAGNTIYF. Written as DNA, the CDR3 is TGTGCCTGGGGCCTCGGACAGGGGGCAGGAAACACCATATATTTT.

Only a few counts were recorded for this clonotype. The genes are TRBV7-6 and TRBJ2-7; 7 bases fit TRBD2. CDR3 size: 14 residues. The ends lost 2 bases at V and 4 bases at J; junction bases unmatched: 5. Germline CDR1 is SGHVS and CDR2 is FNYEAQ. CDR3 DNA sequence: TGTGCCAGCAGCTTAAGGCGGGAGAATTACGAGCAGTACTTC. This translates into CASSLRRENYEQYF.

This clonotype was recorded at least ten times. The chain is built from TRBV28 and TRBJ2-3; D assignment may be TRBD1 or TRBD2 (5 bases each). V lost 6 bases and J lost 2, with 18 bases in between. This CDR3 is 16 amino acids long. Germline CDR1 reads MDHEN; CDR2 reads SYDVKM. CDR3 sequence reads: CASRWGTEWDTDTQYF. In DNA, the CDR3 is TGTGCCAGCAGGTGGGGGACCGAGTGGGACACAGATACGCAGTATTTT.

This clonotype was found many times. This sequence joins TRBV27 and TRBJ2-1; weak D call: TRBD2 (6 bases). CDR1 MNHEY and CDR2 SMNVEV come from the germline V gene (reference sequence). The CDR3 runs 13 residues. V was cut by 3 bases and J by 7 bases, with 10 bases left in between. CDR3 sequence: CASSFREKNEQFF. As DNA, the CDR3 is TGTGCCAGCAGTTTCCGGGAGAAAAATGAGCAGTTCTTC.

This clonotype has a handful of counts. The V and J genes are TRBV18 and TRBJ2-1; D is undetermined. The germline V and J ends were trimmed by 3 bases and 7 bases, with 10 bases remaining between them. The V gene's germline CDR1 is KGHSH and CDR2 LQKENI. The CDR3 spans 13 residues. The CDR3 DNA sequence: TGTGCCAGCTCACCCCCGTTTGGGAATGAGCAGTTCTTC. Translating it yields CASSPPFGNEQFF.

This clonotype was found many times. The chain couples TRBV11-2 to TRBJ2-1; D may be TRBD1 (6 bases). V shed 5 bases and J shed 1 base, with 12 bases lying between them. Germline V CDR1 and CDR2: SGHAT, FQNNGV. The CDR3 is 15 amino acids. The CDR3 nucleotides are TGTGCCAGCAGCACTATCACAGGGTCCTACAATGAGCAGTTCTTC. Its protein is CASSTITGSYNEQFF.

The table lists this clonotype with many counts. The rearrangement links TRBV12-3 or TRBV12-4 to TRBJ2-5, with D maybe TRBD1 (5 bases). Trimming left V 6 bases short and J 4 bases short, with 18 bases between. This CDR3 is built from 15 residues. The CDR3 sequence: CASSPDPTAGETQYF. The CDR3 coding sequence is TGTGCCAGCAGCCCCGACCCGACAGCAGGAGAGACCCAGTACTTC.

In this sample, this clonotype turned up many times. The CDR3 DNA reads TGTGCCAGCAGCAAGGGATGGGCGAACACCGGGGAGCTGTTTTTT. It is translated as CASSKGWANTGELFF. This chain links TRBV11-3 with TRBJ2-2; the D is unclear. CDR1 SGHNT and CDR2 YENEEA come from the germline V gene. The CDR3 has 15 amino acids. V dropped 5 bases and J dropped 0 bases, with 10 bases sitting between them. The entire variable domain, with the rest obtained from reference TRBV11-3 and TRBJ2-2, is as follows: EAGVVQSPRYKIIEKKQPVAFWCNPISGHNTLYWYLQNLGQGPELLIRYENEEAVDDSQLPKDRFSAERLKGVDSTLKIQPAELGDSAVYLCASSKGWANTGELFFGEGSRLTVL.

Many counts were recorded for this clonotype. The chain employs TRBV11-2 and TRBJ2-2; D possibly corresponds to TRBD2 (5 bases). CDR3 length: 12 residues. Germline V CDR1 and CDR2: SGHAT, FQNNGV. The ends were cut back, 4 bases at V and 7 bases at J, with 7 bases in the middle. Here the CDR3 reads CASSSSGGELFF. DNA for the CDR3: TGTGCCAGCAGCTCGAGCGGCGGGGAGCTGTTTTTT.

In its sample, this clonotype was seen a few times. CDR3 sequence reads: CASSIGQGAYEQYF. CDR3 DNA: TGTGCCAGTAGTATAGGACAGGGAGCCTACGAGCAGTACTTC. The rearrangement links TRBV19 to TRBJ2-7; TRBD1 matches at 7 bases. This CDR3 contains 14 residues. V was pared by 1 base and J by 2 bases, with 2 bases of the junction left unmatched. Germline CDR1 reads LNHDA; CDR2 reads SQIVND (reference sequence).

This clonotype was detected ten times or more. The CDR3 nucleotides are TGTGCCAGCAGTCCATCGTATCCGGGACTAGCGGGGGCGGGTAGCTCCTACGAGCAGTACTTC. Translating it yields CASSPSYPGLAGAGSSYEQYF. The J gene is TRBJ2-7, the V gene TRBV28, with TRBD2 matching over 14 bases. J lost 0 bases, V lost 5 bases, and 18 bases had no gene match. Germline CDR1 and CDR2: MDHEN and SYDVKM. There are 21 residues in the CDR3.

This clonotype was recorded at least ten times. The genes are TRBV28 and TRBJ2-2; possible D gene TRBD2, 7 bases. CDR1 and CDR2 (germline): MDHEN, SYDVKM. The CDR3 runs to 16 residues. V lost 3 bases and J 0 bases, leaving 11 bases between the germline ends. The CDR3 is CASSFRGATNTGELFF. The CDR3 bases are TGTGCCAGCAGTTTTCGGGGGGCTACGAACACCGGGGAGCTGTTTTTT.

This clonotype was detected a few times. CDR3 loop: CASSHGTSSYEQYF. CDR3 DNA: TGCGCCAGCAGCCACGGGACTAGCTCCTACGAGCAGTACTTC. V gene TRBV4-1 combines with J gene TRBJ2-7; 8 bases are shared with TRBD2. This CDR3 spans 14 amino acids. The V gene end was trimmed by 3 bases and the J gene end by 0 bases; junction bases not matched to a gene: 1. Germline assignment: CDR1 MGHRA and CDR2 YSYEKL.

The chain carries TRBV18 and TRBJ2-3; D may correspond to TRBD1 or TRBD2 (6 bases each). Germline-derived CDR1 and CDR2 are KGHSH and LQKENI. V was pared by 0 bases and J by 6 bases, with 16 bases between. This CDR3 has 16 amino acids. As DNA, the CDR3 is TGTGCCAGCTCACCACCGGGGGCGGCCGGGGGTGATACGCAGTATTTT. It encodes CASSPPGAAGGDTQYF.

The table lists this clonotype with many counts. The chain is built from TRBV20-1 and TRBJ2-7; tentatively, D is TRBD1 or TRBD2 (5 bases each). The CDR3 consists of 14 residues. Per germline, CDR1 DFQATT and CDR2 SNEGSKA (reference sequence). With 5 bases removed from V and 0 bases from J, the gap between germline ends came to 14 bases. As DNA, the CDR3 is TGCAGTGCTGTAGAGGTGGGGGACTCCTACGAGCAGTACTTC. As protein: CSAVEVGDSYEQYF.

At least ten counts were recorded for this clonotype. V usage is TRBV6-1 and J usage is TRBJ2-7; TRBD2 is a possible D gene (7 bases). Germline V gene data show CDR1 as MNHNS and CDR2 as SASEGT. The CDR3 sequence is 14 residues long. V was clipped by 7 bases and J by 3 bases, with 16 bases between them. The CDR3 protein is CASTRGGGNYEQYF. In nucleotides, the CDR3 is TGTGCCAGCACTAGAGGGGGGGGAAACTACGAGCAGTACTTC.

This clonotype appeared many times. V is TRBV29-1 and J is TRBJ1-1; D may be TRBD1 (5 bases). There are 12 residues in the CDR3. Germline V CDR1 and CDR2: SQVTM, ANQGSEA. V was pared by 7 bases and J by 4 bases, with 13 bases between. The CDR3 nucleotides are TGCAGCGCGCGCAGGGAGGGCACTGAAGCTTTCTTT. It yields the protein CSARREGTEAFF.

This clonotype occurred many times. The chain links TRBV29-1 to TRBJ2-5, with unresolved D. Between the trimmed V and J ends, which lost 6 bases and 0 bases, there was a span of 11 bases. The CDR3 sequence is 13 residues long. Germline V gives CDR1 SQVTM, CDR2 ANQGSEA. The CDR3 region has the DNA TGCAGCGTAGCTGACCCTTACCAAGAGACCCAGTACTTC. It codes for CSVADPYQETQYF.

This chain uses TRBV3-1 with TRBJ1-2, with 9 bases lining up with TRBD1. Germline values: CDR1 LGHDT, CDR2 YNNKEL (reference sequence). This CDR3 region has 17 residues. Germline trimming cut 0 bases from V and 8 bases from J; bases unmatched to any gene: 13. As DNA, the CDR3 is TGTGCCAGCAGCCAAGATTCTGGGACAGGGCCGGGGGGAGGCTACACCTTC. Its translation: CASSQDSGTGPGGGYTF.

The chain carries TRBV7-9 and TRBJ2-2; 7 bases match TRBD1. CDR1 and CDR2 from the germline V gene are SEHNR and FQNEAQ (reference sequence). The CDR3 totals 12 residues. Losses at the gene ends were 10 bases for V and 6 bases for J; bases not matched to a gene: 5. The CDR3 protein is CATDRSPGELFF. The CDR3 DNA reads as TGTGCCACGGACAGGTCCCCCGGGGAGCTGTTTTTT. Filled out from reference TRBV7-9 and TRBJ2-2, the complete variable domain reads DTGVSQNPRHKITKRGQNVTFRCDPISEHNRLYWYRQTLGQGPEFLTYFQNEAQLEKSRLLSDRFSAERPKGSFSTLEIQRTEQGDSAMYLCATDRSPGELFFGEGSRLTVL.

This clonotype was detected a few times. A clone one base away is much larger, so this may be a read error. CDR3 sequence: CSATGLADNKQFF. DNA of the CDR3: TGCAGTGCTACCGGACTAGCGGACAATAAGCAGTTCTTC. This chain connects TRBV20-1 to TRBJ2-3; 10 bases are a match to TRBD2. The J call may be mistaken, given a closer DNA end match to TRBJ2-1. Germline CDR1 reads DFQATT; CDR2 reads SNEGSKA (reference sequence). CDR3 length: 13 residues.

This clonotype has ten or more counts. This sequence joins TRBV11-2 and TRBJ2-1; D may be TRBD1 (6 bases). Germline V gene sequence: CDR1 SGHAT, CDR2 FQNNGV. V lost 6 bases and J lost 12, with 24 bases in between. The CDR3 length is 15 residues. The CDR3 loop is CASSLAADSRIGQFF. The CDR3 nucleotides read TGTGCCAGCAGTCTAGCCGCGGACAGCCGCATTGGGCAGTTCTTC.